This TCR beta chain comes out of a study of breast tumors, draining lymph nodes, adjacent tissues. CDR1 is LNHDA, CDR2 SQIVND, per germline (reference sequence). There are 16 residues in the CDR3. The V and J ends lost 3 bases and 2 bases respectively, with 16 bases between them. TCRdb re-called the multiplex PCR reads through MiXCR, storing one row per CDR3 protein. The table records tens of thousands of distinct CDR3 sequences, roughly 24% of them present only once. Details on this clonotype: Its specificity is not known.

The study's findings and limits: Data only fit, rather than demonstrated, lymph node origin of most tumor T cells. Luminal-like breast cancer showed significantly greater tumor-nontumor repertoire similarity than basal-like breast cancer did.

This sequence was found in a female donor with breast cancer. Some clones in this sample may be carry-over from other donors' samples. The sequenced sample was breast tumor tissue. This chain links TRBV19 with TRBJ1-1; unclear D gene. In nucleotides, the CDR3 is TGTGCCAGTAGTATTAGTTACGGTGGGAGAAACACTGAAGCTTTCTTT. It translates to CASSISYGGRNTEAFF.